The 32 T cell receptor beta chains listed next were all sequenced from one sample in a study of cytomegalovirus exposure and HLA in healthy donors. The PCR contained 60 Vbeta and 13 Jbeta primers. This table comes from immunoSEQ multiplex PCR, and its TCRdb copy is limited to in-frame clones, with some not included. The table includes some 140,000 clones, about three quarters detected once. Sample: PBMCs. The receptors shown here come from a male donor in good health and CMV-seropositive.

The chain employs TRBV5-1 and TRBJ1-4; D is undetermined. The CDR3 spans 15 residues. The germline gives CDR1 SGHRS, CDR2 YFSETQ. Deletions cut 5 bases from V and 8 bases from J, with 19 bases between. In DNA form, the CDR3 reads TGCGCCAGCAGTAATGTTCTGGGAGGTGGCGAAAAACTGTTTTTT. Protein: CASSNVLGGGEKLFF.

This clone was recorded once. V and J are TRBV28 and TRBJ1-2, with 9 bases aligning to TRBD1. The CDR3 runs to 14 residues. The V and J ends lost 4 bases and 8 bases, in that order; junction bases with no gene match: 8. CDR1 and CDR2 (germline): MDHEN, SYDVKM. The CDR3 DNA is TGTGCCAGCAGTTCTCCGGGACAGGGAGGGGGCTACACCTTC. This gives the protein CASSSPGQGGGYTF.

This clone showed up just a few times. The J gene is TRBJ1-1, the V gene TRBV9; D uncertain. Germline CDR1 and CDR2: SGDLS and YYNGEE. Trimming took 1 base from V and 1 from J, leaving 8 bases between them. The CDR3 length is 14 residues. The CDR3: CASSVRPGNTEAFF. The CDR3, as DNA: TGTGCCAGCAGCGTAAGGCCAGGGAACACTGAAGCTTTCTTT.

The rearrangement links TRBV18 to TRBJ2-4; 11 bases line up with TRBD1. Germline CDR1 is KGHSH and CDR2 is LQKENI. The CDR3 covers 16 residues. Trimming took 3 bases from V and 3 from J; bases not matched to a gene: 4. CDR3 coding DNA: TGTGCCAGCTCACCGGACAGGGGGCTAGGCAAAAACATTCAGTACTTC. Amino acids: CASSPDRGLGKNIQYF. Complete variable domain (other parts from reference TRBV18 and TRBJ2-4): NAGVMQNPRHLVRRRGQEARLRCSPMKGHSHVYWYRQLPEEGLKFMVYLQKENIIDESGMPKERFSAEFPKEGPSILRIQQVVRGDSAAYFCASSPDRGLGKNIQYFGAGTRLSVL.

The CDR3 loop reads CATSKGQVNEQFF. The CDR3 bases are TGTGCCACCAGCAAGGGACAGGTCAATGAGCAGTTCTTC. The V and J genes are TRBV15 and TRBJ2-1; 8 nucleotides line up with TRBD1. Germline lookup yields CDR1 LNHNV and CDR2 YYDKDF (reference sequence). Trimming took 4 bases from V and 6 from J; bases not matched to a gene: 2. The CDR3 consists of 13 residues.

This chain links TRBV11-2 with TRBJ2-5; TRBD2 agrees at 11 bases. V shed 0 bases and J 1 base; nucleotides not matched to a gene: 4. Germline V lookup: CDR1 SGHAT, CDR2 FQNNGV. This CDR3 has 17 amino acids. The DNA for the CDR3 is TGTGCCAGCAGCTTAGATATTAGCGGGGGGGTCCAAGAGACCCAGTACTTC. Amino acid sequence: CASSLDISGGVQETQYF.

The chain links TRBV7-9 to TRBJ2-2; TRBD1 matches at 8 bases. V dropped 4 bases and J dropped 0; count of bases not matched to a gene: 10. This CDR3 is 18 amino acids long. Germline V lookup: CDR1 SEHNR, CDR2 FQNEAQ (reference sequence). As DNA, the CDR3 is TGTGCCAGCAGCTCGACAGGGGCTTTACTCGCGAACACCGGGGAGCTGTTTTTT. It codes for CASSSTGALLANTGELFF.

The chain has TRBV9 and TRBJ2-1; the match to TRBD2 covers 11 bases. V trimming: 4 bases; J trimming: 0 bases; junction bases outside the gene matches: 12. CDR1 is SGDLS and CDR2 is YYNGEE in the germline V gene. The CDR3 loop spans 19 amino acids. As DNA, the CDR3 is TGTGCCAGCAGCCGACCCCTAGCGGGAGGTTACAGCTCCTACAATGAGCAGTTCTTC. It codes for CASSRPLAGGYSSYNEQFF. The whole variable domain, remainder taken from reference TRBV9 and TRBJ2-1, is DSGVTQTPKHLITATGQRVTLRCSPRSGDLSVYWYQQSLDQGLQFLIQYYNGEERAKGNILERFSAQQFPDLHSELNLSSLELGDSALYFCASSRPLAGGYSSYNEQFFGPGTRLTVL.

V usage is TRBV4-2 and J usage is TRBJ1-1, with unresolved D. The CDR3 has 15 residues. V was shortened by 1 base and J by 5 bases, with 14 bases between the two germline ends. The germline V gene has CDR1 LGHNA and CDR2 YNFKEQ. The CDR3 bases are TGTGCCAGCAGCCAAGGAATAGCGGCGGGGACTGAAGCTTTCTTT. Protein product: CASSQGIAAGTEAFF.

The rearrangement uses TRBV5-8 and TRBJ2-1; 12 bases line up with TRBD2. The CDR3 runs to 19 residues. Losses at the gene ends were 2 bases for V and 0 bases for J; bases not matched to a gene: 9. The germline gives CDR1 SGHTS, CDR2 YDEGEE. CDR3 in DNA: TGTGCCAGCAGCTTTAAACTAGCGGGAGGTTGGAGCTCCTACAATGAGCAGTTCTTC. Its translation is CASSFKLAGGWSSYNEQFF.

In DNA form, the CDR3 reads TGTGCCAGTGGAGTACAGGGGAATCAGCCCCAGCATTTT. Translating it yields CASGVQGNQPQHF. This sequence joins TRBV19 and TRBJ1-5, with 7 bases fitting TRBD1. Germline CDR1 is LNHDA and CDR2 is SQIVND (reference sequence). The CDR3 contains 13 residues. V gave up 8 bases and J gave up 4 bases; unmatched junction bases: 5.

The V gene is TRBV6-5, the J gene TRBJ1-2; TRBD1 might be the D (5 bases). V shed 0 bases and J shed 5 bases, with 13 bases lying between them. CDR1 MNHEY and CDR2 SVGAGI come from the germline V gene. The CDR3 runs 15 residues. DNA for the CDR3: TGTGCCAGCAGTTACTCTTTCGGGGGAACTTATGGCTACACCTTC. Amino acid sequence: CASSYSFGGTYGYTF.

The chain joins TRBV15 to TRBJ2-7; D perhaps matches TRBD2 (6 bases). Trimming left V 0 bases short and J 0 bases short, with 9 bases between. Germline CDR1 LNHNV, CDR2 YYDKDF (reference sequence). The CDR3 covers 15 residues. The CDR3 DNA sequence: TGTGCCACCAGCAGAGATCCGGGAGACTCCTACGAGCAGTACTTC. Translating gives CATSRDPGDSYEQYF.

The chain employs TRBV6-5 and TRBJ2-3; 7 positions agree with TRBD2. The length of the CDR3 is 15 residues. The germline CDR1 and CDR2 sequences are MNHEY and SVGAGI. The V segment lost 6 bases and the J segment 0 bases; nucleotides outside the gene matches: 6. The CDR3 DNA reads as TGTGCCAGCAGGAATCTAGCGGCGAGCACAGATACGCAGTATTTT. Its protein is CASRNLAASTDTQYF.

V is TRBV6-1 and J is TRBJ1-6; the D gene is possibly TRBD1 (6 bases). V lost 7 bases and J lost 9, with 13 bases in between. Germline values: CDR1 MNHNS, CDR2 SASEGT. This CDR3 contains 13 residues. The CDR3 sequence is CASKATGVSPLHF. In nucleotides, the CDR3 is TGTGCCAGCAAGGCGACAGGAGTTTCACCCCTCCACTTT.

The DNA for the CDR3 is TGTGCCAGCAGAGCGACAGGCCCCTCCTACGAGCAGTACTTC. Translating gives CASRATGPSYEQYF. This chain uses TRBV28 with TRBJ2-7; tentative D call: TRBD1 (6 bases). V lost 6 bases and J lost 0, with 12 bases in between. Germline lookup yields CDR1 MDHEN and CDR2 SYDVKM. The CDR3 is made up of 14 amino acids. The full variable domain, in which reference TRBV28 and TRBJ2-7 provide the parts outside the CDR3, is DVKVTQSSRYLVKRTGEKVFLECVQDMDHENMFWYRQDPGLGLRLIYFSYDVKMKEKGDIPEGYSVSREKKERFSLILESASTNQTSMYLCASRATGPSYEQYFGPGTRLTVT.

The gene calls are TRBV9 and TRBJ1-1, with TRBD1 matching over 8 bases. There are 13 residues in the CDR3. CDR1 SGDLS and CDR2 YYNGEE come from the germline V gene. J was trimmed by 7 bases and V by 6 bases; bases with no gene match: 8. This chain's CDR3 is CASNNDRGDEAFF. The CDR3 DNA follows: TGTGCCAGCAACAACGACAGGGGTGATGAAGCTTTCTTT.

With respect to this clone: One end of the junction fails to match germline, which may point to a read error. This CDR3 is CASGLAGDLGEDF. The CDR3 DNA follows: TGTGCTAGTGGTTTGGCAGGTGACCTCGGTGAAGACTTC. V usage is TRBV12-5 and J usage is TRBJ2-7, with D uncertain. The CDR3 has 13 amino acids. Germline CDR1 LGHNT, CDR2 FRNRAP.

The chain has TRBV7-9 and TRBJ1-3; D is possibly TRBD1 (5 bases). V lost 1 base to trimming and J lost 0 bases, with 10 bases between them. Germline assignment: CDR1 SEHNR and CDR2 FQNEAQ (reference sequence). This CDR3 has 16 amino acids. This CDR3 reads CASSLVRGLSGNTIYF. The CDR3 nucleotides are TGTGCCAGCAGCTTAGTTAGGGGTCTCTCTGGAAACACCATATATTTT.

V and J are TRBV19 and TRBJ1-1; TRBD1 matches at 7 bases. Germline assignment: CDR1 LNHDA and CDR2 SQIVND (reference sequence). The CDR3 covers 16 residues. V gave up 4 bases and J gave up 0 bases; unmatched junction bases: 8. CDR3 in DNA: TGTGCCAGTAGTACCGCCCGACAGGGCCTGAACACTGAAGCTTTCTTT. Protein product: CASSTARQGLNTEAFF. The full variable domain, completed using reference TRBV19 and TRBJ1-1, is DGGITQSPKYLFRKEGQNVTLSCEQNLNHDAMYWYRQDPGQGLRLIYYSQIVNDFQKGDIAEGYSVSREKKESFPLTVTSAQKNPTAFYLCASSTARQGLNTEAFFGQGTRLTVV.

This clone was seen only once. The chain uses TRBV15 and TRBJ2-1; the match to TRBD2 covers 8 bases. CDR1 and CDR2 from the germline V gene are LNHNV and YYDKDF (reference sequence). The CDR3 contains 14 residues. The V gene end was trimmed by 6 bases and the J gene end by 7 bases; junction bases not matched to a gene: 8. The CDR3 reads CATRKPGLGNEQFF. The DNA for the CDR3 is TGTGCCACCAGAAAGCCGGGACTAGGGAATGAGCAGTTCTTC. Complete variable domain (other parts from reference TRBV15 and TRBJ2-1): DAMVIQNPRYQVTQFGKPVTLSCSQTLNHNVMYWYQQKSSQAPKLLFHYYDKDFNNEADTPDNFQSRRPNTSFCFLDIRSPGLGDTAMYLCATRKPGLGNEQFFGPGTRLTVL.

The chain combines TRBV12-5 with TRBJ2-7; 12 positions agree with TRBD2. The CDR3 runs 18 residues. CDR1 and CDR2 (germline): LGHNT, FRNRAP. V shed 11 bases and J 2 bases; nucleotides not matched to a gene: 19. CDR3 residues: CAYYPGELAGGPPYEQYF. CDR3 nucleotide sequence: TGTGCTTACTACCCCGGGGAACTAGCGGGAGGCCCACCCTACGAGCAGTACTTC.

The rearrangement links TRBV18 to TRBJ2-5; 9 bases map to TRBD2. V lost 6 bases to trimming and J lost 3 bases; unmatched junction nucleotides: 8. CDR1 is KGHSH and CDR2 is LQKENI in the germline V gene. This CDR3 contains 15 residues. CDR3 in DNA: TGTGCCAGCTCGCGCGGGACTAGCAGGGAAGAGACCCAGTACTTC. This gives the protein CASSRGTSREETQYF.

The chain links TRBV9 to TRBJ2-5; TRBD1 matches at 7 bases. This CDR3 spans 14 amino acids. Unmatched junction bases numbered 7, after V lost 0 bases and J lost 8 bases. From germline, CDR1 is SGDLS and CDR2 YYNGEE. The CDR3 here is CASSVAGQISTQYF. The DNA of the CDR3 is TGTGCCAGCAGCGTAGCGGGACAGATAAGCACCCAGTACTTC.

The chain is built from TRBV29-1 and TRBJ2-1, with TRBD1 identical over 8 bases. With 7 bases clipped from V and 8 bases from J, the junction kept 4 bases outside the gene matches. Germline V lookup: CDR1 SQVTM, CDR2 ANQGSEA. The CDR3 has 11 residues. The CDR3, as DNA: TGCAGCGGGACAGGGTTGGATGAGCAGTTCTTC. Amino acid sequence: CSGTGLDEQFF.

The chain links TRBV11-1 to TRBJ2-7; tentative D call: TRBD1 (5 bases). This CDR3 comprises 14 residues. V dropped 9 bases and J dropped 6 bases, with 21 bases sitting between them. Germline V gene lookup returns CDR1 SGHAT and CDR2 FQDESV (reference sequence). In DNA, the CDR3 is TGTGCCAGTACCTTCAACCCAGGGCCCTCCGAGCAGTACTTC. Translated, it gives CASTFNPGPSEQYF.

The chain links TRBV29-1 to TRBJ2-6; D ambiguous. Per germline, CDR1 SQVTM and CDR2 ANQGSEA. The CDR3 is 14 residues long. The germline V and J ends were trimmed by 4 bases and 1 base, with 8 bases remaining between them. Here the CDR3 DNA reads TGCAGCGTTGCGGGTGGGTCTGGGGCCAACGTCCTGACTTTC. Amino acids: CSVAGGSGANVLTF.

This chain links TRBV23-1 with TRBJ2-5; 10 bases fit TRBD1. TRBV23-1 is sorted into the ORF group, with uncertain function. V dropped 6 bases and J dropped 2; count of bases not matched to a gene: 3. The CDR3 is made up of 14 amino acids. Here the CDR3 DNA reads TGCGCCAGCAGCCTGGACAGGGGGCAAGAGACCCAGTACTTC. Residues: CASSLDRGQETQYF.

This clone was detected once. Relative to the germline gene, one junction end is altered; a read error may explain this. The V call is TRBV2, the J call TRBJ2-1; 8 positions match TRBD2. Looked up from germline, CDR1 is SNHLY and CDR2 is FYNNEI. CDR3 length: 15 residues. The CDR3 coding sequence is TGTGCCAGCGGTGACCGTGCGGGGGGTGGGAATGAGCAGTTCTTC. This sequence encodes CASGDRAGGGNEQFF.

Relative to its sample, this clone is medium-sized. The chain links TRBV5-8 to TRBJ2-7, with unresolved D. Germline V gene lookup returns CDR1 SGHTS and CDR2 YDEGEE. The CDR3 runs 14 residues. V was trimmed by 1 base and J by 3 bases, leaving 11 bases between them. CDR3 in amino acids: CASSLLAEVYEQYF. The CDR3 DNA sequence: TGTGCCAGCAGCTTGTTGGCGGAAGTCTACGAGCAGTACTTC.

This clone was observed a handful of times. This chain's CDR3 is CASSVKTSGVFYEQYF. The CDR3 DNA reads TGTGCCAGCAGCGTAAAGACTAGCGGCGTTTTTTACGAGCAGTACTTC. The chain joins TRBV5-4 to TRBJ2-7; 9 bases map to TRBD2. V trimming: 4 bases; J trimming: 4 bases; junction bases outside the gene matches: 12. Germline CDR1 SGHNT, CDR2 YYREEE (reference sequence). The CDR3 is made up of 16 amino acids.

The CDR3 sequence: CASSSRTDSNYGYTF. CDR3 DNA sequence: TGTGCCAGCAGCTCACGGACAGACTCAAACTATGGCTACACCTTC. This sequence joins TRBV13 and TRBJ1-2, with D perhaps TRBD1 (6 bases). This CDR3 is built from 15 residues. Looked up from germline, CDR1 is PRHDT and CDR2 is FYEKMQ (reference sequence). V was clipped by 4 bases and J by 2 bases, with 14 bases between them. Based on the CDR3 plus reference TRBV13 and TRBJ1-2, the full variable domain is AAGVIQSPRHLIKEKRETATLKCYPIPRHDTVYWYQQGPGQDPQFLISFYEKMQSDKGSIPDRFSAQQFSDYHSELNMSSLELGDSALYFCASSSRTDSNYGYTFGSGTRLTVV.